The 14 T cell receptor beta chains below were found in one sample sequenced in a study of cytomegalovirus exposure and HLA in healthy donors. Clones were sequenced by immunoSEQ multiplex PCR, and TCRdb holds only the in-frame ones, with some missing. The top ten hold 1.8% of the sample, which has 150,000 or so clones, over 90% seen once. Sample: PBMCs. These receptors originate from a young man in good health and CMV-seropositive.

The gene calls are TRBV27 and TRBJ2-1, with TRBD2 identical over 12 bases. CDR1 and CDR2 from the germline V gene are MNHEY and SMNVEV (reference sequence). This CDR3 contains 19 residues. With 3 bases clipped from V and 2 bases from J, the junction kept 11 bases outside the gene matches. Written as DNA, the CDR3 is TGTGCCAGCAGTTTCCGCGCCGCGGCTAGCGGGAGGGCCTACAATGAGCAGTTCTTC. It is translated as CASSFRAAASGRAYNEQFF.

This chain joins TRBV4-1 and TRBJ2-1; 8 positions match TRBD2. V lost 4 bases, J lost 0 bases, and 2 bases stayed unmatched. In germline, CDR1 is MGHRA, CDR2 YSYEKL. The CDR3 loop spans 15 amino acids. In DNA, the CDR3 is TGCGCCAGCAGCCGGAGCGGGAGCTCCTACAATGAGCAGTTCTTC. Its translation is CASSRSGSSYNEQFF.

V and J are TRBV4-2 and TRBJ2-7; D possibly corresponds to TRBD2 (6 bases). This CDR3 spans 16 amino acids. The germline V and J ends were trimmed by 2 bases and 0 bases, with 14 bases remaining between them. Germline CDR1 reads LGHNA; CDR2 reads YNFKEQ. As DNA, the CDR3 is TGTGCCAGCAGCCAACGATCTGGGGGGAGCTCCTACGAGCAGTACTTC. It specifies CASSQRSGGSSYEQYF.

The chain couples TRBV2 to TRBJ2-1; possibly TRBD2 for D (6 bases). Germline V gene lookup returns CDR1 SNHLY and CDR2 FYNNEI. The CDR3 is 15 amino acids. Between the trimmed V and J ends, which lost 8 bases and 0 bases, there was a span of 14 bases. In DNA form, the CDR3 reads TGTGCCAGCTTCTCGCCCGGGAGCTCCTACAATGAGCAGTTCTTC. Translation: CASFSPGSSYNEQFF. Drawing the rest from reference TRBV2 and TRBJ2-1, the complete variable domain is EPEVTQTPSHQVTQMGQEVILRCVPISNHLYFYWYRQILGQKVEFLVSFYNNEISEKSEIFDDQFSVERPDGSNFTLKIRSTKLEDSAMYFCASFSPGSSYNEQFFGPGTRLTVL.

The chain carries TRBV27 and TRBJ2-1, with TRBD2 as a possible D gene (5 bases). The CDR3 covers 13 residues. Trimming took off 2 bases at V and 6 bases at J, with 8 bases between the two ends. CDR1 is MNHEY, CDR2 SMNVEV, per germline (reference sequence). The CDR3 DNA reads as TGTGCCAGCAGTTTAATAGCGTCCAATGAGCAGTTCTTC. Protein product: CASSLIASNEQFF.

A single count supports this clone. The chain recombines TRBV5-1 with TRBJ2-6, with 9 nucleotides matching TRBD2. The germline V gene encodes CDR1 SGHRS and CDR2 YFSETQ. The CDR3 is 17 amino acids. The J segment lost 4 bases and the V segment lost 4 bases, leaving 9 bases of the junction unmatched. CDR3 coding DNA: TGCGCCAGCAGCCATGCGGGAGGGCGAGCCGGGGCCAACGTCCTGACTTTC. This gives the protein CASSHAGGRAGANVLTF.

The chain combines TRBV5-1 with TRBJ1-2; weak D call: TRBD1 (5 bases). V lost 4 bases, J lost 11 bases, and 21 bases lay in between. The CDR3 extends over 14 amino acids. In germline, CDR1 is SGHRS, CDR2 YFSETQ. The CDR3 DNA reads as TGCGCCAGCAGCCTCGGGGGTAGGGCTGGAGGGTACACCTTC. Translation: CASSLGGRAGGYTF.

The chain combines TRBV19 with TRBJ1-2; 8 nucleotides match TRBD1. The junction had 6 bases not matched to a gene; V was cut back by 6 bases and J by 3 bases. The CDR3 is 14 residues long. Per the germline V gene, CDR1 is LNHDA and CDR2 is SQIVND (reference sequence). In DNA form, the CDR3 reads TGTGCCAGTAGCCTAGAGGGACAGGACTATGGCTACACCTTC. Translated, it gives CASSLEGQDYGYTF.

The V call is TRBV10-3, the J call TRBJ1-2; D is uncertain. The CDR3 sequence is 15 residues long. The ends were cut back, 2 bases at V and 8 bases at J, with 18 bases in the middle. Germline V gene lookup returns CDR1 ENHRY and CDR2 SYGVKD. The CDR3 nucleotides are TGTGCCATCAGTGAGCCTCGGACTCCCCCGGGAGGCTACACCTTC. Translation: CAISEPRTPPGGYTF.

This chain connects TRBV5-1 to TRBJ2-4; TRBD2 matches 9 bases. Trimming at V came to 0 bases and at J to 14 bases, leaving 6 bases not matched to a gene. Germline lookup yields CDR1 SGHRS and CDR2 YFSETQ. CDR3 length equals 13 residues. The CDR3 DNA follows: TGCGCCAGCAGCTTGGCCTTAGCGGGAGCGGAGTACTTC. It yields the protein CASSLALAGAEYF.

J is TRBJ2-7 and V is TRBV14, with 7 bases aligning to TRBD1. The CDR3 is 15 amino acids. V was pared by 3 bases and J by 4 bases, with 9 bases of the junction left unmatched. The germline CDR1 and CDR2 sequences are SGHDN and FVKESK. The CDR3 loop is CASSHRLGTVYEQYF. In DNA form, the CDR3 reads TGTGCCAGCAGCCACAGGTTGGGGACAGTTTACGAGCAGTACTTC.

The V and J genes are TRBV2 and TRBJ2-1; 8 bases agree with TRBD2. This CDR3 spans 17 amino acids. V was clipped by 8 bases and J by 0 bases; unmatched bases: 12. CDR1 and CDR2 (germline): SNHLY, FYNNEI. CDR3 DNA sequence: TGTGCCAGCGAACGGAGCGGGAGCTACAGCTCCTACAATGAGCAGTTCTTC. This encodes CASERSGSYSSYNEQFF.

The J gene is TRBJ2-6, the V gene TRBV5-6, with 8 bases identical to TRBD1. The germline V gene has CDR1 SGHDT and CDR2 YYEEEE. J was trimmed by 0 bases and V by 2 bases; bases with no gene match: 4. This CDR3 contains 17 residues. This CDR3 reads CASSLRTGSSGANVLTF. The CDR3 nucleotides read TGTGCCAGCAGCTTACGGACAGGGAGCTCTGGGGCCAACGTCCTGACTTTC. Drawing the rest from reference TRBV5-6 and TRBJ2-6, the complete variable domain is DAGVTQSPTHLIKTRGQQVTLRCSPKSGHDTVSWYQQALGQGPQFIFQYYEEEERQRGNFPDRFSGHQFPNYSSELNVNALLLGDSALYLCASSLRTGSSGANVLTFGAGSRLTVL.

The rearrangement joins TRBV4-1 to TRBJ1-1; TRBD1 might be the D (6 bases). The CDR3 consists of 17 residues. Between the trimmed V and J ends, which lost 4 bases and 4 bases, there was a span of 22 bases. CDR1 and CDR2 (germline): MGHRA, YSYEKL. CDR3 region: CASSLTFPGQPGTEAFF. The CDR3 DNA sequence: TGCGCCAGCAGCCTTACTTTCCCGGGACAACCAGGCACTGAAGCTTTCTTT.